This is a list of T cell receptor beta chains from one sample in a study of blood T cell repertoires in COVID-19. Assay used: immunoSEQ multiplex PCR; TCRdb lists only in-frame clones, some missing. The table has 310,000 or so clones, about nine tenths seen once. Input material: peripheral blood. The receptors were sampled from a woman in her 30s with COVID-19, enrolled during active disease. CDR3s leave out the opening cysteine and the closing phenylalanine or tryptophan. D genes are given only for firm matches.

D gene	J gene	V gene	CDR3 length	CDR3 protein
-	TRBJ2-7	TRBV6-2/TRBV6-3	10	ASSWTAYEQY
-	TRBJ1-6	TRBV28	14	ASSLALGGVQSPLH
TRBD2	TRBJ2-7	TRBV7-3	13	ASSAVAGGQVEQY
TRBD1	TRBJ1-5	TRBV6-6	14	ASSYRDRGPRQPQH
-	TRBJ2-5	TRBV5-4	11	ASSLAYVETQY
TRBD1	TRBJ2-7	TRBV5-4	11	ASSLDRSYEQY
TRBD1	TRBJ2-7	TRBV7-8	15	ASSPQFGDRGTYEQY
-	TRBJ2-4	TRBV6-1	14	ASSGREFLAKNIQY
TRBD1	TRBJ1-5	TRBV19	12	ASSISGGLQPQH
-	TRBJ1-2	TRBV4-3	15	ASSPTYMARSRDGYT
-	TRBJ2-7	TRBV5-4	12	ASSLGQGANEQY
TRBD1	TRBJ2-7	TRBV6-5	14	ASSYSRGTGSYEQY
-	TRBJ1-2	TRBV7-3	11	ASSPSVNYGYT
TRBD1	TRBJ1-2	TRBV3-1/TRBV3-2	12	ASSQGTGVYGYT
-	TRBJ2-5	TRBV7-2	12	ASSVDGVQETQY
-	TRBJ2-3	TRBV7-8	13	ASSLAGLGADTQY
-	TRBJ2-5	TRBV20-1	15	SASPDSTRWGQETQY
-	TRBJ2-2	TRBV7-3	11	ASSFRNTGELF
-	TRBJ2-5	TRBV19	13	ASSQRLGRRETQY
TRBD1	TRBJ1-1	TRBV29-1	13	SVEEGQGRNTEAF
TRBD2	TRBJ2-1	TRBV11-3	15	ASSLDRLGGSRNEQF
-	TRBJ1-5	TRBV30	11	AWSRQSNQPQH
TRBD2	TRBJ2-5	TRBV30	10	AWSVTSGTQY
-	TRBJ2-5	TRBV18	15	ASSPPLDSYTSETQY
-	TRBJ2-1	TRBV2	12	ASSAQVSYNEQF
-	TRBJ2-7	TRBV28	11	ASRETVTYEQY
TRBD2	TRBJ2-1	TRBV7-2	14	ASSLRTSGRVWEQF
-	TRBJ2-7	TRBV15	12	ATSRVQNSYEQY